A few counts support the clone carrying this T cell receptor (beta chain). Its cognate antigen is unknown. The sample is drawn from a study of type 1 regulatory T cells. Across the study: T-allo10 is an in vitro-generated, Tr1-enriched CD4 T cell product specific for alloantigen.

TCRdb recomputed calls from the reads with MiXCR, one row per CDR3 protein. The sample yields fewer than 25,000 distinct CDR3 sequences, 40% to 55% seen once. Germline V lookup: CDR1 SEHNR, CDR2 FQNEAQ (reference sequence). This CDR3 has 16 amino acids. J lost 3 bases, V lost 8 bases, and 12 bases had no gene match. This rearrangement joins TRBV7-9 to TRBJ1-2; TRBD1 aligns across 10 bases. The sequenced sample was cultured T cells, either the whole culture or a sorted T cell fraction (not recorded which). The sequence was obtained from a human donor in good health. The CDR3 coding sequence is TGTGCCAGCGCCTGGGGGTTAGGGACAGGGGACTATGGCTACACCTTC. It is translated as CASAWGLGTGDYGYTF.